Below, one TCR beta chain is given with its context. What it recognizes is unknown. CDR3 length equals 17 residues. Germline assignment: CDR1 MNHEY and CDR2 SMNVEV (reference sequence). The V gene lost 2 bases and the J gene lost 0 bases, with 16 bases spanning the gap. Full-length variable regions came from constant-region reverse primers plus semi-nested Nested Universal Primer A PCR. MiXCR was run by TCRdb on the 5' RACE reads, yielding one entry per CDR3 protein. Of approximately 58,000 distinct CDR3 sequences in the sample, roughly 28% were seen once. Study results and caveats: Whole repertoires were not studied in the larger cohort, only one V-J beta rearrangement. Tumor memory CD4+ T cell TCR gene usage was found to cluster with blood and lymph node memory CD4+ cells and with lymph node naive CD4+ cells. Tumor Treg TCRs overlapped most with tumor naive CD4+ cells.

Treg sorting used a CD4+CD25+CD127-/low gate. The sequenced sample was tumor-infiltrating Tregs sorted from the breast tumor. J is TRBJ1-1 and V is TRBV27; D is ambiguous. This receptor was obtained from a female donor with breast cancer. The CDR3 sequence: CASSLRRAFSMNTEAFF. The CDR3 DNA follows: TGTGCCAGCAGTTTACGGCGGGCCTTCTCCATGAACACTGAAGCTTTCTTT.